This entry features one T cell receptor beta chain sequence. Its target is unknown. The V and J ends lost 7 bases and 5 bases, in that order; junction bases with no gene match: 10. Germline loops: CDR1 LGHNT, CDR2 FRNRAP. This CDR3 contains 15 residues. The library was made from cDNA and included unique molecular identifiers. TCRdb itself ran the PCR reads through MiXCR, one entry per CDR3 protein. Here the sample spans about 160,000 distinct CDR3 sequences, roughly 34% being singletons. These data belong to a study of post-analysis software for immune sequencing data. Overall study results and limits: Strong co-clustering by F measure was evident for samples that had been prepared in the same batch. The study found significantly lower normalized Chao1 diversity in multiple sclerosis patients than in controls.

This receptor was taken from a girl aged 5 to 17 with multiple sclerosis. Sample: blood, taken after autologous hematopoietic stem cell transplantation. The chain uses TRBV12-5 and TRBJ1-5; TRBD1 agrees at 8 bases. Written as DNA, the CDR3 is TGTGCTAGTGTTGGACAGGGCCCCGGCGATCAGCCCCAGCATTTT. Amino acid sequence: CASVGQGPGDQPQHF. The variable domain in full, completed from reference TRBV12-5 and TRBJ1-5, reads DARVTQTPRHKVTEMGQEVTMRCQPILGHNTVFWYRQTMMQGLELLAYFRNRAPLDDSGMPKDRFSAEMPDATLATLKIQPSEPRDSAVYFCASVGQGPGDQPQHFGDGTRLSIL.